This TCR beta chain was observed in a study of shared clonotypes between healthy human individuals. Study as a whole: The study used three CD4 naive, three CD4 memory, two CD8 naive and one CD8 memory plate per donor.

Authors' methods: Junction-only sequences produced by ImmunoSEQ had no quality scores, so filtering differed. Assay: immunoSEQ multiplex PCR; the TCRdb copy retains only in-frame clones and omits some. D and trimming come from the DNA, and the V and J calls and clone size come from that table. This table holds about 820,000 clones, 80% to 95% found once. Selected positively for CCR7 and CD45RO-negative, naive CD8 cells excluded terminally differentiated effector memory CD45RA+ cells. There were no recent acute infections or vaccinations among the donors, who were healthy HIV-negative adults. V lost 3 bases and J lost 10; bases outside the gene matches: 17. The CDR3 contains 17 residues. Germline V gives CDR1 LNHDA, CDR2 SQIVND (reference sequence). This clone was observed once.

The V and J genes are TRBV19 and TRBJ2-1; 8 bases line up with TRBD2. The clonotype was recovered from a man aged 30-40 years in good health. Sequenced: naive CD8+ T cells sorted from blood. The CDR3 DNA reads TGTGCCAGTAGTATTGTACTAGCGGAGATAAGGTGGGGCGAGCAGTTCTTC. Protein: CASSIVLAEIRWGEQFF.